The rows below give T cell receptor beta chains drawn from one sample of a study of T cell repertoires in cytomegalovirus infection. In TCRdb, the reads were re-called with MiXCR into one record per CDR3 protein. The sample consists of around 430,000 distinct CDR3 sequences, about 39% of them appearing once. These receptors have no known antigen. Sequencing used cultured PBMCs, obtained from culture after CMV antigen stimulation. The receptor set was obtained from a human donor in good health (CMV status not recorded). Some clones in this sample may be carry-over from other donors' samples. CDR3s include the opening cysteine and the closing phenylalanine or tryptophan. D genes are given only for firm matches. Some rows have no size entry. The others give once, few or many, or a class for an expanded clone.

D gene,clone size,J gene,V gene,CDR3 protein,CDR3 DNA
.,.,TRBJ2-7,TRBV5-4,CASSREGVFYEQYF,TGTGCCAGCAGCCGCGAGGGGGTCTTTTACGAGCAGTACTTC
TRBD1,.,TRBJ2-5,TRBV4-1,CASSRQGVGETQYF,TGCGCCAGCAGTCGGCAGGGGGTGGGAGAGACCCAGTACTTC
.,.,TRBJ2-1,TRBV6-8,CASRTTGEVDEQFF,TGTGCCAGCAGGACAACAGGGGAGGTAGATGAGCAGTTCTTC
.,few,TRBJ2-2,TRBV7-2,CASSLVGASGGELFF,TGTGCCAGCAGCTTAGTGGGGGCTAGTGGCGGGGAGCTGTTTTTT
TRBD2,.,TRBJ2-5,TRBV10-3,CAISESRGAGAQYF,TGTGCCATCAGTGAGTCAAGGGGCGCGGGGGCCCAGTACTTC
.,.,TRBJ2-7,TRBV5-1,CASSLEGGTYEQYF,TGCGCCAGCTCTCTCGAGGGCGGGACCTACGAGCAGTACTTC
.,few,TRBJ1-2,TRBV10-3,CAISEFTINYGYTF,TGTGCCATCAGTGAGTTCACTATTAACTATGGCTACACCTTC
TRBD2,.,TRBJ2-2,TRBV7-2,CASSSTRRTSPGELFF,TGTGCCAGCAGCTCGACCCGGCGGACTAGCCCCGGGGAGCTGTTTTTT
.,.,TRBJ1-1,TRBV20-1,CSSTPKGTEAFF,TGCAGTTCAACGCCGAAGGGGACTGAAGCTTTCTTT
.,few,TRBJ2-3,TRBV12-3/TRBV12-4,CASSFMPAGSTDTQYF,TGTGCCAGCAGTTTTATGCCAGCGGGCTCGACAGATACGCAGTATTTT
TRBD1,.,TRBJ1-6,TRBV7-8,CASRSGTGSSPLHF,TGTGCCAGCAGGTCCGGGACAGGTAGCTCACCCCTCCACTTT
.,.,TRBJ2-7,TRBV12-3/TRBV12-4,CASRAAYEQYF,TGTGCCAGCAGGGCGGCCTACGAGCAGTACTTC
.,.,TRBJ2-1,TRBV20-1,CSARGLMGNEQFF,TGCAGTGCTAGAGGACTGATGGGGAATGAGCAGTTCTTC
.,.,TRBJ2-3,TRBV5-1,CASSEDGLLSTDTQYF,TGCGCCAGCAGTGAGGATGGACTTCTTAGCACAGATACGCAGTATTTT
.,few,TRBJ2-3,TRBV7-2,CASSLAQLTDTQYF,TGTGCCAGCAGCTTAGCCCAGCTCACAGATACGCAGTATTTT
TRBD2,.,TRBJ2-3,TRBV11-2,CASSHLPGLAADTQYF,TGTGCCAGCAGTCATCTACCGGGACTAGCCGCAGATACGCAGTATTTT
TRBD2,few,TRBJ2-3,TRBV6-6,CASSYYRTSGRAGTDTQYF,TGTGCCAGCAGTTACTACAGGACTAGCGGGAGGGCCGGTACAGATACGCAGTATTTT
TRBD2,.,TRBJ2-1,TRBV7-2,CASSLLGLAGGNEQFF,TGTGCCAGCAGCTTATTGGGTCTAGCGGGAGGCAATGAGCAGTTCTTC
.,few,TRBJ2-1,TRBV18,CASSPPPRGRGEQFF,TGTGCCAGCTCACCACCGCCCAGGGGCCGTGGTGAGCAGTTCTTC
.,many,TRBJ2-5,TRBV7-2,CASSLGEKGFETQYF,TGTGCCAGCAGCTTAGGTGAAAAGGGGTTCGAGACCCAGTACTTC
.,few,TRBJ2-7,TRBV19,CASSAKGPGPPGNEQYF,TGTGCCAGTAGTGCGAAGGGCCCCGGGCCCCCGGGAAACGAGCAGTACTTC
.,few,TRBJ2-7,TRBV7-9,CASSLDGFAYEQYF,TGTGCCAGCAGCTTAGATGGATTCGCCTACGAGCAGTACTTC
TRBD1,once,TRBJ2-7,TRBV10-3,CAISESTGDHEQYF,TGTGCCATCAGTGAGTCGACAGGGGATCACGAGCAGTACTTC
.,once,TRBJ1-3,TRBV7-2,CASSSRQQLTIYF,TGTGCCAGCAGCTCTCGACAACAGCTCACCATATATTTT
TRBD1,few,TRBJ2-1,TRBV12-3/TRBV12-4,CASRGDRGKDEQFF,TGTGCCAGCAGGGGGGACAGGGGGAAGGATGAGCAGTTCTTC
.,few,TRBJ2-1,TRBV7-8,CASSSGPPSYNEQFF,TGTGCCAGCAGCTCGGGACCTCCTTCCTACAATGAGCAGTTCTTC
TRBD2,few,TRBJ2-1,TRBV12-3/TRBV12-4,CASSLRRSLAGVFYNEQFF,TGTGCCAGCAGTTTAAGAAGGTCTCTCGCGGGGGTTTTCTACAATGAGCAGTTCTTC
.,few,TRBJ1-3,TRBV6-1,CASSIGLRGSGNTIYF,TGTGCCAGCAGTATTGGACTTCGAGGCTCTGGAAACACCATATATTTT
.,.,TRBJ2-7,TRBV19,CASSTDNGYEQYF,TGTGCCAGTAGTACCGACAATGGGTACGAGCAGTACTTC
.,once,TRBJ1-6,TRBV19,CASSGPASGSPLHF,TGTGCCAGTAGTGGGCCCGCGAGTGGTTCACCCCTCCACTTT
TRBD1,.,TRBJ2-5,TRBV15,CATSNRQGETQYF,TGTGCCACCAGCAACCGACAGGGGGAGACCCAGTACTTC
.,.,TRBJ2-1,TRBV20-1,CSARMGGLYNEQFF,TGCAGTGCTAGGATGGGGGGCCTTTACAATGAGCAGTTCTTC
.,.,TRBJ2-1,TRBV7-2,CASSLLPRGEQFF,TGTGCCAGCAGCTTACTTCCCAGGGGTGAGCAGTTCTTC
TRBD1,few,TRBJ2-3,TRBV12-3/TRBV12-4,CASSPDREDTQYF,TGTGCCAGCAGTCCAGACAGGGAAGATACGCAGTATTTT
TRBD2,.,TRBJ2-2,TRBV7-2,CASSSRLAVYTGELFF,TGTGCCAGCAGCTCCAGACTAGCGGTGTACACCGGGGAGCTGTTTTTT
TRBD2,.,TRBJ2-2,TRBV6-5,CASIKRGAKGNTGELFF,TGTGCCAGCATCAAGCGGGGGGCGAAAGGGAACACCGGGGAGCTGTTTTTT
TRBD1,.,TRBJ1-1,TRBV7-6,CASSPRGGGTEAFF,TGTGCCAGCAGCCCCAGGGGGGGCGGCACTGAAGCTTTCTTT
TRBD2,.,TRBJ2-3,TRBV12-3/TRBV12-4,CASSFAGGTDTQYF,TGTGCCAGCAGTTTCGCGGGGGGGACAGATACGCAGTATTTT
TRBD1,.,TRBJ1-5,TRBV4-1,CASSQVPTGNQPQHF,TGCGCCAGCAGCCAAGTACCGACAGGGAATCAGCCCCAGCATTTT
TRBD1,few,TRBJ2-1,TRBV6-6,CASRTDRGPYNEQFF,TGTGCCAGCAGAACCGACAGGGGTCCATACAATGAGCAGTTCTTC
TRBD1,few,TRBJ2-1,TRBV7-8,CASSPAGTGIYNEQFF,TGTGCCAGCAGCCCGGCCGGGACAGGGATTTACAATGAGCAGTTCTTC
TRBD1,few,TRBJ2-6,TRBV7-2,CASTPTGGLSSGANVLTF,TGTGCCAGCACCCCAACAGGGGGCCTTAGCTCTGGGGCCAACGTCCTGACTTTC
TRBD2,.,TRBJ2-5,TRBV2,CASTPSGGSGETQYF,TGTGCCAGCACTCCCTCCGGGGGGAGCGGAGAGACCCAGTACTTC
.,.,TRBJ2-5,TRBV6-2/TRBV6-3,CASISRTRRETQYF,TGTGCCAGCATTAGCAGGACGAGGCGAGAGACCCAGTACTTC
TRBD1,.,TRBJ2-7,TRBV7-9,CASSRTGGEQYF,TGTGCCAGCAGCCGGACAGGGGGCGAGCAGTACTTC
TRBD1,few,TRBJ1-5,TRBV12-3/TRBV12-4,CASSPFFRDRGEGQPQHF,TGTGCCAGCAGCCCCTTCTTCCGGGACAGGGGAGAGGGGCAGCCCCAGCATTTT
TRBD1,.,TRBJ2-7,TRBV7-9,CASSLSGQSYEQYF,TGTGCCAGCAGCTTATCGGGACAGTCCTACGAGCAGTACTTC
TRBD1,.,TRBJ2-7,TRBV6-1,CASRRTGGYEQYF,TGTGCCAGCAGACGGACAGGGGGCTACGAGCAGTACTTC
TRBD2,.,TRBJ2-2,TRBV7-8,CASSLGLAKSTGELFF,TGTGCCAGCAGCTTAGGACTAGCGAAATCGACCGGGGAGCTGTTTTTT